This paragraph reports one T cell receptor (beta chain). The data derive from a study of regulatory dendritic cells for organ transplantation. The method was immunoSEQ multiplex PCR; TCRdb's version includes in-frame clones alone and lacks a portion of them. The sample holds more than 35,000 clones, over 80% seen once. The CDR3 has 16 amino acids. The V segment lost 6 bases and the J segment 6 bases; nucleotides outside the gene matches: 13. Germline CDR1 and CDR2: MNHEY and SMNVEV (reference sequence). What was sequenced was naive CD8+ T cells from blood. Regarding subset: CD45RA+ naive T cells. This chain joins TRBV27 and TRBJ2-3, with TRBD2 identical over 9 bases. The receptor's source is a human donor in good health. CDR3 in amino acids: CASSPPSGALGDTQYF. The CDR3 DNA reads as TGTGCCAGCAGCCCACCTAGCGGGGCGTTGGGGGATACGCAGTATTTT.